This T cell receptor (beta chain) came from a study of shared clonotypes between healthy human individuals (dated by TCRdb to about 2020). General notes on the study: A couple of women and a few men aged 18 to 49 years were included in the cohort. For each donor, CD4 naive and CD4 memory were each run on three plates, CD8 naive on two plates, and CD8 memory on one plate. To estimate repertoire size and how much clonotypes are shared between individuals, the study performed deep sequencing of blood TCR repertoires from a handful of healthy adults. Different laboratories and diverse techniques were used to prepare libraries and sequence TCR repertoires, to increase sequencing depth and limit assay-specific biases. Each donor's leukapheresis produced roughly between roughly 0.9 and 9 billion PBMCs. Overall results and qualifications from the work: Compared with non-shared clonotypes, clonotypes shared by all four sorted-subset donors had higher generation probabilities. Sampling was limited to blood, and TCR repertoires in tissue likely differ from TCR repertoires in blood. Because the study included only a small number of donors, the genetic and exposure-history diversity represented was limited. Pairwise subsampling led to the expectation that sequencing depth would affect the degree of clonotype sharing among donors. Roughly 5% of naive CD4, 3% to 3.5% of naive CD8, approximately 2.2% of memory CD4, and approximately 0.39% of memory CD8 clonotypes were shared across four donors. Incomplete sequencing was indicated by rarefaction of sorted-subset datasets, despite the large sequencing depth. Naive subsets generally had larger estimated clonotype richness than memory subsets.

This clone was found once. Its antigen remains unidentified. Base qualities were left out, and no much larger clone turns up one base away. TCR CDR3 regions were amplified from genomic DNA by multiplex PCR using the deep immunoSEQ assay. Extracted genomic DNA from each cell subset was spread evenly across all wells of several immunoSEQ 96-well plates, with each plate serving as a replicate. Each replicate PCR for sorted subsets received roughly 0.2 ug genomic DNA, equal to roughly 29,000 T cell genomes. Purified libraries were measured with a Qubit 3.0 fluorometer, size-checked on a Bioanalyzer 2100, and measured again with the KAPA Library Quantification kit. Every immunoSEQ 96-well plate was sequenced on a separate single-read 150-cycle Illumina NextSeq 550 flow cell. As for how the authors treated the data: The immunoSEQ output contained only junctional sequences without quality scores, so filtering could not match that applied to full-length reads. Sequences were annotated with PyIR, a Python wrapper for IgBLAST v1.9, using IMGT germline references to assign V/J genes and CDR3. Reads with weak V/J assignments (E-value above 1e-6), missing CDR3, stop codons, out-of-frame junctions, or ambiguous translated residues were removed. V3J clonotypes were defined as sequences sharing an identical inferred V gene, J gene, and CDR3 amino acid sequence. To compute the percentage overlap between repertoires, the number of shared unique clonotypes was divided by the size of the smaller repertoire. Three approaches were used to assess repertoire richness: RTK rarefaction, the Chao1 estimator, and Recon v2.1 estimates of unobserved clonotypes. Generation probabilities were computed with OLGA for all TCRbeta clonotypes obtained by the gDNA method from a few donors. TCRdb obtained this table from immuneACCESS and retained in-frame rearrangements with V and J assigned. These tables miss some clones; where compared with another copy, unresolved V genes account for less than half of the shortfall, and the remainder is unexplained. Clonal size and the V and J genes are those of that table, whereas D and trimming came from the DNA. The sample has roughly 2,000,000 clones on record, 90% to 95% of them singletons. About 1.6% of the sample belongs to the ten largest clones.

CD8 naive samples were obtained by positive selection for CCR7 among CD45RO-negative cells, yielding a CD45RA+CCR7+ population from which TemRA cells were excluded. The donors were healthy, HIV-negative adults who had no recently reported acute infections or vaccinations. Every donor was a Caucasian adult living in Nashville, Tennessee, USA. After blood collection by leukapheresis, PBMCs were isolated using Ficoll-Histopaque density gradient centrifugation and then cryopreserved in the vapor phase of liquid nitrogen. Analytical flow cytometry was used to check the purity and quantity of every magnetically sorted T cell population. Each sorted fraction had its genomic DNA isolated and then quantified by UV absorbance on a Nanodrop 2000c. The receptor's source is a man between 18 and 29 years old in good health. Some clones in this sample may be carry-over from other donors' samples. Material: naive CD8+ T cells from PBMCs. This specimen's cell subset or site label, per the study, means: CD45RA+CCR7+.

The CDR3 sequence is CAISDPRGGSNEKLFF. The base sequence is TGTGCCATCAGTGACCCCCGCGGGGGGTCTAATGAAAAACTGTTTTTT. This chain is built from TRBV10-3 and TRBJ1-4, with TRBD1 perhaps the D gene, on 5 matching bases. The CDR3 sequence holds 16 residues, the cysteine and phenylalanine included. The read is trimmed to its CDR3 DNA, 48 bases read in frame from base 1. The germline V gene encodes CDR1 ENHRY and CDR2 SYGVKD. The V and J ends are trimmed by 3 bases and 3 bases, leaving 14 bases between them.